Presented here are 16 T cell receptor beta chains from one specimen sequenced in a study of OX40 agonist ivuxolimab in advanced cancers. Sequenced by immunoSEQ multiplex PCR; TCRdb stores in-frame clones only, minus some. The sample includes about 59,000 clones, 84% of them seen just once. The input for sequencing was CD4+ or CD8+ T cells sorted from blood, taken in a trial of the OX40 agonist ivuxolimab. These receptor sequences come from an adult with an advanced solid tumor such as melanoma, head and neck, liver or kidney cancer.

CDR3 sequence: CASSPSSGGADPDTQYF. The CDR3 DNA follows: TGTGCCAGCTCACCAAGTAGCGGGGGGGCCGACCCAGATACGCAGTATTTT. The chain is built from TRBV18 and TRBJ2-3, with 11 positions matching TRBD2. The trim removed 2 bases at V and 4 bases at J, leaving 8 bases unmatched. Germline lookup yields CDR1 KGHSH and CDR2 LQKENI. This CDR3 spans 17 amino acids.

The chain links TRBV19 to TRBJ2-2, with a possible D match to TRBD2 (6 bases). Trimming shortened V by 6 bases and J by 4 bases, and 12 bases separated the two germline ends. Per the germline V gene, CDR1 is LNHDA and CDR2 is SQIVND (reference sequence). The CDR3 has 14 amino acids. CDR3 region: CASRKWEVTGELFF. The CDR3 nucleotides are TGTGCCAGTAGGAAGTGGGAGGTCACCGGGGAGCTGTTTTTT.

The V and J genes are TRBV5-1 and TRBJ2-1, with 16 bases aligning to TRBD2. V lost 4 bases and J lost 8; bases outside the gene matches: 6. CDR1 and CDR2 (germline): SGHRS, YFSETQ. The length of the CDR3 is 16 residues. CDR3: CASSRGLAGGRHEQFF. The CDR3 region has the DNA TGCGCCAGCAGCAGGGGACTAGCGGGAGGGAGGCATGAGCAGTTCTTC.

This chain joins TRBV19 and TRBJ1-2; the match to TRBD1 covers 7 bases. The CDR3 has 12 residues. Trimming took 11 bases from V and 2 from J; bases not matched to a gene: 5. Germline CDR1 is LNHDA and CDR2 is SQIVND (reference sequence). The CDR3 loop reads CASTGNNYGYTF. CDR3 bases: TGTGCCTCGACAGGGAACAACTATGGCTACACCTTC.

The rearrangement joins TRBV7-3 to TRBJ2-5; D is tentatively TRBD1 or TRBD2 (5 bases each). Germline V gene lookup returns CDR1 SGHTA and CDR2 FQGTGA. The V and J ends lost 5 bases and 4 bases respectively, with 17 bases between them. This CDR3 spans 15 amino acids. CDR3 sequence: CASSLAGTEGETQYF. In DNA form, the CDR3 reads TGTGCCAGCAGCCTCGCCGGGACCGAGGGAGAGACCCAGTACTTC.

The genes are TRBV4-1 and TRBJ1-4, with TRBD1 identical over 8 bases. CDR1 MGHRA and CDR2 YSYEKL come from the germline V gene. The trim removed 4 bases at V and 4 bases at J, leaving 8 bases unmatched. This CDR3 region has 16 residues. Written as DNA, the CDR3 is TGCGCCAGCAGCCGATCAGGGGGCGAAGGTAATGAAAAACTGTTTTTT. Residues: CASSRSGGEGNEKLFF.

The rearrangement links TRBV19 to TRBJ2-1; 9 bases match TRBD2. The germline CDR1 and CDR2 sequences are LNHDA and SQIVND (reference sequence). The CDR3 spans 15 residues. V dropped 4 bases and J dropped 8; count of bases not matched to a gene: 9. The CDR3 here is CASSRMRGGIDEQFF. DNA of the CDR3: TGTGCCAGTAGTAGAATGCGGGGGGGTATCGATGAGCAGTTCTTC.

The V and J genes are TRBV7-2 and TRBJ1-6; D is possibly TRBD1 (5 bases). Germline V gives CDR1 SGHTA, CDR2 FQGNSA. V dropped 5 bases and J dropped 7 bases, with 15 bases sitting between them. This CDR3 has 15 residues. CDR3 region: CASSLRLGVNSPLHF. The CDR3, as DNA: TGTGCCAGCAGCCTAAGATTAGGGGTCAATTCACCCCTCCACTTT.

The V and J genes are TRBV9 and TRBJ2-1; 7 nucleotides align to TRBD2. Germline assignment: CDR1 SGDLS and CDR2 YYNGEE. Unmatched junction bases numbered 2, after V lost 1 base and J lost 7 bases. The CDR3 is 13 amino acids. Written as DNA, the CDR3 is TGTGCCAGCAGCGTAACAGCGGGGAATGAGCAGTTCTTC. This sequence encodes CASSVTAGNEQFF.

The chain combines TRBV10-3 with TRBJ1-3, with D uncertain. CDR3 length equals 13 residues. CDR1 and CDR2 (germline): ENHRY, SYGVKD. V was shortened by 0 bases and J by 7 bases, with 7 bases between the two germline ends. CDR3 sequence: CAISESLGNTIYF. The CDR3 nucleotides read TGTGCCATCAGTGAGTCGCTAGGGAACACCATATATTTT.

The chain carries TRBV19 and TRBJ2-7; D remains ambiguous. There are 15 residues in the CDR3. Germline loops: CDR1 LNHDA, CDR2 SQIVND (reference sequence). V lost 5 bases to trimming and J lost 2 bases, with 16 bases between them. CDR3 amino acids: CASSYRTEGPYEQYF. CDR3 DNA: TGTGCCAGTAGTTACCGGACGGAAGGGCCCTACGAGCAGTACTTC.

The chain recombines TRBV5-1 with TRBJ1-1; tentative D call: TRBD1 (5 bases). The V gene lost 4 bases and the J gene lost 2 bases, with 12 bases spanning the gap. The germline V gene encodes CDR1 SGHRS and CDR2 YFSETQ. The CDR3 length is 14 residues. The CDR3 sequence: CASSVLTGNTEAFF. CDR3 nucleotide sequence: TGCGCCAGCAGCGTACTAACAGGAAACACTGAAGCTTTCTTT.

This chain joins TRBV19 and TRBJ1-1, with D possibly being TRBD1 (5 bases). In germline, CDR1 is LNHDA, CDR2 SQIVND (reference sequence). This CDR3 is 15 amino acids long. With 4 bases removed from V and 4 bases from J, the gap between germline ends came to 16 bases. The CDR3 region is CASSTGSAGSTEAFF. For the CDR3, the DNA is TGTGCCAGTAGTACCGGGTCGGCAGGGAGCACTGAAGCTTTCTTT. The whole variable domain, remainder taken from reference TRBV19 and TRBJ1-1, is DGGITQSPKYLFRKEGQNVTLSCEQNLNHDAMYWYRQDPGQGLRLIYYSQIVNDFQKGDIAEGYSVSREKKESFPLTVTSAQKNPTAFYLCASSTGSAGSTEAFFGQGTRLTVV.

This chain uses TRBV18 with TRBJ2-1, with TRBD1 matching 10 bases. After removal of 3 bases from V and 9 bases from J, the junction contained 5 bases not matched to a gene. CDR1 is KGHSH and CDR2 is LQKENI in the germline V gene. CDR3 size: 14 residues. CDR3 nucleotide sequence: TGTGCCAGCTCACCGGGACAGGGGCGGGGTGAGCAGTTCTTC. This gives the protein CASSPGQGRGEQFF.

The rearrangement uses TRBV6-1 and TRBJ2-3; tentatively, D is TRBD2 (5 bases). V was clipped by 0 bases and J by 6 bases, with 13 bases between them. CDR3 length: 15 residues. Germline values: CDR1 MNHNS, CDR2 SASEGT. The CDR3 region is CASSEAAGLADTQYF. CDR3 DNA sequence: TGTGCCAGCAGTGAAGCAGCCGGACTGGCGGATACGCAGTATTTT.

The CDR3 loop is CASSLARVEQYF. The DNA for the CDR3 is TGTGCCAGCAGCTTAGCTAGGGTCGAGCAGTACTTC. The chain joins TRBV7-9 to TRBJ2-7; D is undetermined. The CDR3 spans 12 residues. With 0 bases removed from V and 6 bases from J, the gap between germline ends came to 6 bases. Germline V CDR1 and CDR2: SEHNR, FQNEAQ (reference sequence).